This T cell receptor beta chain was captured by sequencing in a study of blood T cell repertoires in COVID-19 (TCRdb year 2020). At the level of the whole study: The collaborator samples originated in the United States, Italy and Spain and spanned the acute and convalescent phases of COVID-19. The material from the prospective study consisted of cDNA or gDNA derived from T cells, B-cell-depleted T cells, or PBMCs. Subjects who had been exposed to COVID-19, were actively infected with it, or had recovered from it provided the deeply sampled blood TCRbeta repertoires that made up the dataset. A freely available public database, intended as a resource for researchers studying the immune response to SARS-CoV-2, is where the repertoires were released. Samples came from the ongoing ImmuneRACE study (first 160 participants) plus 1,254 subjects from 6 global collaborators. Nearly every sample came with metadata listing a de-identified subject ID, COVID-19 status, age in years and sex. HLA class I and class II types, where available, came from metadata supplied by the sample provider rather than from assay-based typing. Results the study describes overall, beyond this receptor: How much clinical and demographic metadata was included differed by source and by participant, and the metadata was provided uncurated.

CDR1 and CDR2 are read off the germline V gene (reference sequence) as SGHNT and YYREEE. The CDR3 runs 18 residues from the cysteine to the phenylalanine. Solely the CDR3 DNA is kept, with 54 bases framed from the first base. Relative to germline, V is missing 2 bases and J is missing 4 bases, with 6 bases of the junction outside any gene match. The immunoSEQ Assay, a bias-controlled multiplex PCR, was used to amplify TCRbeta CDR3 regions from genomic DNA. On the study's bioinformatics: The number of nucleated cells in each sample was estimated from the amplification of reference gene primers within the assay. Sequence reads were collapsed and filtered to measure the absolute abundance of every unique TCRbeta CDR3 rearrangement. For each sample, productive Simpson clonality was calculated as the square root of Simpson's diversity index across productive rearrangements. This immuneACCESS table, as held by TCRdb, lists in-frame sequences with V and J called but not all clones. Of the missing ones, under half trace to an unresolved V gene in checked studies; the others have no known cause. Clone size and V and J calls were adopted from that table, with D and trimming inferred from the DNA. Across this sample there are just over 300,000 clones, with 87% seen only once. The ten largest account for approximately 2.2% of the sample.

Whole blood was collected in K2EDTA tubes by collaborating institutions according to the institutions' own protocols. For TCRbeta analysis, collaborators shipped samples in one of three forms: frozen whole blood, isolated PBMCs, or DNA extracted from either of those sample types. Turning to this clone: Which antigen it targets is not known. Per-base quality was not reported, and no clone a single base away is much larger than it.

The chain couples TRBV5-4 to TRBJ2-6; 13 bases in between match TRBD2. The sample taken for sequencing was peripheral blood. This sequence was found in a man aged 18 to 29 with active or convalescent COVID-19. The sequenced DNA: TGTGCCAGCAGCTTACTAGCGGGGGGGGCCGCAGGGGCCAACGTCCTGACTTTC. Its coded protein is CASSLLAGGAAGANVLTF.